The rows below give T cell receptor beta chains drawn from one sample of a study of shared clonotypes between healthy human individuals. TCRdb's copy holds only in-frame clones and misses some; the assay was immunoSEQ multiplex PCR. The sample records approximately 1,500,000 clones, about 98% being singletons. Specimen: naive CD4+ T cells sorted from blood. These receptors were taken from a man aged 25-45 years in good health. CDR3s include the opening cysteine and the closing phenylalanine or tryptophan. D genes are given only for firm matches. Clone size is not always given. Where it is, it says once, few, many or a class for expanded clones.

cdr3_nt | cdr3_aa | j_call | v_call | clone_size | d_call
TGTGCCAGCAGCGTAGGGTACACTGAAGCTTTCTTT | CASSVGYTEAFF | TRBJ1-1 | TRBV9 | . | .
TGTGCCGTCAAGGGGGCGAACACCGGGGAGCTGTTTTTT | CAVKGANTGELFF | TRBJ2-2 | TRBV14 | . | .
TGTGCCAGCAGCTTGGCCGCGGGGACCTTCCGAAATGAGCAGTTCTTC | CASSLAAGTFRNEQFF | TRBJ2-1 | TRBV5-4 | . | .
TGTGCCAGCACCAAACTGGGACAGGGGCTCCGGGAGCTGTTTTTT | CASTKLGQGLRELFF | TRBJ2-2 | TRBV6-6 | . | TRBD1
TGTGCCAGTACCCCCTCCGCCGGGACAGAATATGGCTACACCTTC | CASTPSAGTEYGYTF | TRBJ1-2 | TRBV19 | . | TRBD1
TGTGCCATCAGTGAGAGTCTCAGGAAGCAGTTCTTC | CAISESLRKQFF | TRBJ2-1 | TRBV10-3 | . | .
TGCATCCGGTCTCACAACTACGAGCAGTACTTC | CIRSHNYEQYF | TRBJ2-7 | TRBV29-1 | . | .
TGTGCCAGCTCACCTCTACTAGCGGGGCGACAAGAGACCCAGTACTTC | CASSPLLAGRQETQYF | TRBJ2-5 | TRBV18 | . | TRBD2
TGTGCCAGCAGCCCCAGCGGCTACAGGGGGCTTCAGCCCCAGCATTTT | CASSPSGYRGLQPQHF | TRBJ1-5 | TRBV11-2 | . | TRBD1
TGCGCCAGCAGCTTTACAGGGTTAAACACCGGGGAGCTGTTTTTT | CASSFTGLNTGELFF | TRBJ2-2 | TRBV5-1 | . | .
TGTGCCAGCAGCTCGCGACTGAGTAGCGGGGTATACAATGAGCAGTTCTTC | CASSSRLSSGVYNEQFF | TRBJ2-1 | TRBV9 | . | TRBD2
TGTGCCAGCAGTTACTCCCGGGTAGGGAACACCGGGGAGCTGTTTTTT | CASSYSRVGNTGELFF | TRBJ2-2 | TRBV6-5 | . | .
TGTGCCAGCTCACCACAAGTATCTAGTCTGGCAGCCTCCTCTTATGGCTACACCTTC | CASSPQVSSLAASSYGYTF | TRBJ1-2 | TRBV18 | . | .
TGCGCCAGCAGCCAAGTAGGAGGGGCGGGCGGCACTGAAGCTTTCTTT | CASSQVGGAGGTEAFF | TRBJ1-1 | TRBV4-3 | . | .
TGTGCCAGCTCACGGCCGGGACAGGGTTTCAATGAGCAGTTCTTC | CASSRPGQGFNEQFF | TRBJ2-1 | TRBV18 | . | TRBD1
TGTGCCAGCGGGGTGTCGGACATTCAGTACTTC | CASGVSDIQYF | TRBJ2-4 | TRBV7-9 | . | .
TGTGCCAGCAGCTTAGGGATGGGACAGGCCTACGAGCAGTACTTC | CASSLGMGQAYEQYF | TRBJ2-7 | TRBV7-9 | . | TRBD1
TGTGCCAGCAGCCCCCTAGCGGGAGTTGGCGAGCAGTACTTC | CASSPLAGVGEQYF | TRBJ2-7 | TRBV18 | . | TRBD2
TGTGCCAGCTCGAAACAACAGAGCTCCTACAATGAGCAGTTCTTC | CASSKQQSSYNEQFF | TRBJ2-1 | TRBV18 | . | .
TGCGCCAGCAGCTTGGCGGTAGGGCGAGACTATGGCTACACCTTC | CASSLAVGRDYGYTF | TRBJ1-2 | TRBV5-1 | . | .
TGTGCCAGCAGCTTAATCGCCCGGGGACATAATGAAAAACTGTTTTTT | CASSLIARGHNEKLFF | TRBJ1-4 | TRBV11-2 | . | .
TGCGCCAGCAGCCAAGATAAGAGGAAGCGGGAGGGGGAAATTAACACCGGGGAGCTGTTTTTT | CASSQDKRKREGEINTGELFF | TRBJ2-2 | TRBV4-1 | . | TRBD2
TGCGCCAGCAGCCAAGATACGTGGGACTACGAGCAGTACTTC | CASSQDTWDYEQYF | TRBJ2-7 | TRBV4-3 | . | .
TGTGCCAGCAGTTTTTCGGTTCCGAGTGGGACTGATTCCTACGAGCAGTACTTC | CASSFSVPSGTDSYEQYF | TRBJ2-7 | TRBV27 | . | .
TGTGCCAGCAGTGAAGTCCGAGGGGGGGCCAACGTCCTGACTTTC | CASSEVRGGANVLTF | TRBJ2-6 | TRBV6-1 | . | .
TGTGCCAGCAGTCCCGGGACGGCCACAGATACGCAGTATTTT | CASSPGTATDTQYF | TRBJ2-3 | TRBV28 | . | .
TGTGCCAGCAGCTCGTACAGGGGGAATCAGCCCCAGCATTTT | CASSSYRGNQPQHF | TRBJ1-5 | TRBV5-4 | . | TRBD1
TGTGCCAGCAGCGCCCCCGGGACGCCAGGCCCGCAGTATTTT | CASSAPGTPGPQYF | TRBJ2-3 | TRBV9 | . | .
TGTGCCAGCAGCGACTTGACTAGCCTGGTTTTAACAGATACGCAGTATTTT | CASSDLTSLVLTDTQYF | TRBJ2-3 | TRBV9 | . | TRBD2
TGCGCCAGCAGCCAAGGTTACGCGGTTCTCTACGAGCAGTACTTC | CASSQGYAVLYEQYF | TRBJ2-7 | TRBV4-3 | . | .
TGTGCCAGCAGCTTAGTCGGGTTCGAGACCCAGTACTTC | CASSLVGFETQYF | TRBJ2-5 | TRBV11-2 | once | .
TGTGCCAGCAGCCAAACAGGGTACGAGCAGTACTTC | CASSQTGYEQYF | TRBJ2-7 | TRBV7-2 | once | .
TGTGCCAGCAGCGTTTATCCCGGGACAGGGGGATACGAGCAGTACTTC | CASSVYPGTGGYEQYF | TRBJ2-7 | TRBV9 | . | TRBD1
TGTGCCAGCAGCTTGGGGGTTAGCACAGATACGCAGTATTTT | CASSLGVSTDTQYF | TRBJ2-3 | TRBV5-4 | . | .
TGCGCCAGCAGCTTGGCCAAGGCTGCTACCTACAATGAGCAGTTCTTC | CASSLAKAATYNEQFF | TRBJ2-1 | TRBV5-1 | once | .
TGTGCCAGCAGCCCCCCACTTAGCGGCCCTGGGTACGAGCAGTACTTC | CASSPPLSGPGYEQYF | TRBJ2-7 | TRBV11-3 | once | .
TGTGCCAGTAGCCGGGACAGGGCTGGCGGGGAGCTGTTTTTT | CASSRDRAGGELFF | TRBJ2-2 | TRBV19 | . | TRBD1
TGTGCCAGCAGCTTAAGGCCTCGGTTAGCGGGAGCCCACGAGCAGTACTTC | CASSLRPRLAGAHEQYF | TRBJ2-7 | TRBV7-2 | . | TRBD2
TGTGCCAGCAGCCCAAAACCCGGACAGGGCTATGAGCAGTTCTTC | CASSPKPGQGYEQFF | TRBJ2-1 | TRBV5-4 | . | TRBD1
TGTGCCATCAGCCAGGGGCTCAATGAAAAACTGTTTTTT | CAISQGLNEKLFF | TRBJ1-4 | TRBV10-3 | . | .